This TCR beta chain is from a study of long-term antiretroviral therapy in people with HIV. Running of the v3.0 immunoSEQ assay took place at survey level. The table came from immunoSEQ multiplex PCR; TCRdb's copy has only in-frame clones and leaves some out. The data hold around 25,000 clones, with 88% observed a single time. Germline V lookup: CDR1 SGHTA, CDR2 FQGTGA. Trimming pared 2 bases from V and 0 bases from J, leaving 13 bases between. The CDR3 sequence is 16 residues long. Overall study findings and caveats: Repertoires in HIV (unlike those of controls) had narrower CDR3 length ranges.

In regard to this clone: Antigen specificity is unknown.

Post-ART PBMC samples numbered at least two per donor, and pre-ART ones at least one. The rearrangement joins TRBV7-3 to TRBJ1-1, with D maybe TRBD1 (6 bases). Source: unsorted PBMCs, taken about 4.5 years after starting antiretroviral therapy. The TCR was taken from a man younger than 40 with HIV. Here the CDR3 DNA reads TGTGCCAGCAGCTTAGCACAGGGCGAGATGAACACTGAAGCTTTCTTT. As protein: CASSLAQGEMNTEAFF.